Sequencing of this T cell receptor (beta chain) was carried out in a study of blood T cell repertoires in COVID-19. The authors' processing: Researchers report that nucleated cell counts were estimated from reference gene primer amplification. Clones were read by immunoSEQ multiplex PCR, and TCRdb kept only the in-frame ones, dropping some. V and J calls and clone size follow that table, whereas D and trimming were derived from the DNA. The sample records about 180,000 clones, approximately 83% being singletons. Germline loops: CDR1 LNHDA, CDR2 SQIVND (reference sequence). The trim removed 3 bases at V and 12 bases at J, leaving 14 bases unmatched. This CDR3 is 15 amino acids long.

The sample consisted of peripheral blood. This chain joins TRBV19 and TRBJ2-1; TRBD2 matches at 7 bases. The receptor's source is a man aged 60 to 75 with acute or convalescent COVID-19. CDR3 DNA sequence: TGTGCCAGTAGTATGCGGAGCGGGACTCCGGAGGGGCAGTTCTTC. Translating it yields CASSMRSGTPEGQFF.